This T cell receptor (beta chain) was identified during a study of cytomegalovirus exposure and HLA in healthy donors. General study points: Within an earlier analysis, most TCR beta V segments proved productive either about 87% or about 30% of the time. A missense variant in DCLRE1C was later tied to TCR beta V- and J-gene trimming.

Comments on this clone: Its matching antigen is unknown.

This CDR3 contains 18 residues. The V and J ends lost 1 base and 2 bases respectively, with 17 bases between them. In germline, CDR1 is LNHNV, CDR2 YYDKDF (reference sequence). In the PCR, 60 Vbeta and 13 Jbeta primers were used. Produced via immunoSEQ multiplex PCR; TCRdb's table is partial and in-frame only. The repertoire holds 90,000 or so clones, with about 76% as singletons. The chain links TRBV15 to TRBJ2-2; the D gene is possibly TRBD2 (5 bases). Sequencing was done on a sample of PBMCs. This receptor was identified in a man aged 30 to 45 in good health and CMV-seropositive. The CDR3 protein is CATSRASGRAANTGELFF. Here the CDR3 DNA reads TGTGCCACCAGCAGAGCGTCCGGGCGGGCAGCTAACACCGGGGAGCTGTTTTTT.